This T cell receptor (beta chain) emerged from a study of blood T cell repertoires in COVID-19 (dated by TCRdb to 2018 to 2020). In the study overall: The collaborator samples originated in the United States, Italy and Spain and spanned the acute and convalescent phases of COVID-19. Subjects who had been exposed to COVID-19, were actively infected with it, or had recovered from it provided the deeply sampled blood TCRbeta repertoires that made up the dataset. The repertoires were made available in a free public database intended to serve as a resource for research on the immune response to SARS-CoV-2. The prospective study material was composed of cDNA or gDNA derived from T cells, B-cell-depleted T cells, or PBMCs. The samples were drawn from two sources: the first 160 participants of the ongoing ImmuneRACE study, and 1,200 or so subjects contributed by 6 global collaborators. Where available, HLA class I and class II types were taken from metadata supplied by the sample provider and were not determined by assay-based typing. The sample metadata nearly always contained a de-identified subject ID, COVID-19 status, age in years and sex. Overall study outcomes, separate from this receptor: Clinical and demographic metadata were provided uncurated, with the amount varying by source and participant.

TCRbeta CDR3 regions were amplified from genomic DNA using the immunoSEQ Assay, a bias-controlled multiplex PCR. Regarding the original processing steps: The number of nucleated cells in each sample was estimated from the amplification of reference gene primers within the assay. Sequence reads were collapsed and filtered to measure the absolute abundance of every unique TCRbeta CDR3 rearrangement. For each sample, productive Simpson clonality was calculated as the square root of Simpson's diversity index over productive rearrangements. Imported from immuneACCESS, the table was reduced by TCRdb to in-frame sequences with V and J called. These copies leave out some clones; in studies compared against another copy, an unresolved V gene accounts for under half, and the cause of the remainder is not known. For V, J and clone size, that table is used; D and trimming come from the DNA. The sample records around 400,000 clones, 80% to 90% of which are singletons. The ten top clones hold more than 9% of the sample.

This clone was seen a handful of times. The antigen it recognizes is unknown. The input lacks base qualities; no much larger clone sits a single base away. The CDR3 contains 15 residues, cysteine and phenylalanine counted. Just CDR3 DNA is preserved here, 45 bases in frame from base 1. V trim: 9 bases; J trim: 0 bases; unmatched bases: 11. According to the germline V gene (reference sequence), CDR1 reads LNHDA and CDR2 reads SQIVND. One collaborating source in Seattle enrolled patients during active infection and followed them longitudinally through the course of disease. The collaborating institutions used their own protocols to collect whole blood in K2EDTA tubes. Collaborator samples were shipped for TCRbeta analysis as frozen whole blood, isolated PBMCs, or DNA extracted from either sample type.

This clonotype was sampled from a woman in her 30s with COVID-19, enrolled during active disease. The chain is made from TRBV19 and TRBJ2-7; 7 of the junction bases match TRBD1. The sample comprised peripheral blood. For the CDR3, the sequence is CASALRQGSSYEQYF. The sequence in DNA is TGTGCCAGCGCACTTAGACAGGGTAGCTCCTACGAGCAGTACTTC.